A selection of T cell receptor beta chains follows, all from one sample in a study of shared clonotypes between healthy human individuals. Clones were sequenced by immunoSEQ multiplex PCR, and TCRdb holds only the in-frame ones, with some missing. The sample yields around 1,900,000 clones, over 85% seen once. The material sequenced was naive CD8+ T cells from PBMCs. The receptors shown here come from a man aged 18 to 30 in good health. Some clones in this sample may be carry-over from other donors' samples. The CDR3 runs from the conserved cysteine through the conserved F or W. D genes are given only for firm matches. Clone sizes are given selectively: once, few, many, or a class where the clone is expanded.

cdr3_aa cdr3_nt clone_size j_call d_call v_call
CASLRTEVDGYTF TGTGCCAGCCTTCGGACAGAGGTGGATGGCTACACCTTC . TRBJ1-2 . TRBV19
CSVEYPYLLGETQYF TGCAGCGTTGAATATCCTTACCTCTTGGGAGAGACCCAGTACTTC . TRBJ2-5 . TRBV29-1
CSFRGLAGYTF TGCAGTTTCAGGGGGCTCGCTGGCTACACCTTC . TRBJ1-2 TRBD1 TRBV20-1
CASSHRGSGQPTYEQYF TGTGCCAGCAGCCACCGAGGGTCCGGACAGCCGACCTACGAGCAGTACTTC once TRBJ2-7 . TRBV11-2
CARSLQPRQGRRTSDYEQYF TGTGCCAGAAGCCTCCAGCCTCGACAGGGGCGGCGAACTAGCGACTACGAGCAGTACTTC . TRBJ2-7 . TRBV5-3
CSVGGIGLAGYNEQFF TGCAGCGTTGGGGGGATCGGACTAGCGGGATACAATGAGCAGTTCTTC . TRBJ2-1 TRBD2 TRBV29-1
CASSLAPWDRENTEAFF TGTGCCAGCAGTTTAGCCCCCTGGGACAGGGAAAACACTGAAGCTTTCTTT . TRBJ1-1 TRBD1 TRBV27
CASVLLRGLRNEQYF TGTGCCAGCGTTCTCCTTCGGGGTTTAAGGAACGAGCAGTACTTC . TRBJ2-7 . TRBV7-2
CASSQDRSYSGANVLTF TGTGCCAGCAGCCAAGACAGGTCTTACTCTGGGGCCAACGTCCTGACTTTC . TRBJ2-6 . TRBV4-2
CSAPRVREQYF TGCAGTGCCCCCAGAGTTCGGGAGCAGTACTTC . TRBJ2-7 . TRBV20-1
CASSFLAGGPYEQYF TGTGCCAGCAGCTTTCTAGCGGGAGGGCCTTACGAGCAGTACTTC . TRBJ2-7 TRBD2 TRBV7-2
CASSEGLAGGETQYF TGTGCCAGCAGTGAAGGGCTAGCGGGAGGAGAGACCCAGTACTTC once TRBJ2-5 TRBD2 TRBV2
CASSQLATSSGSSSYEQYF TGTGCCAGCAGCCAACTGGCGACCTCTAGCGGATCGAGCTCCTACGAGCAGTACTTC once TRBJ2-7 TRBD2 TRBV4-2
CAWGLGQGEGYTF TGTGCCTGGGGTCTGGGACAGGGCGAGGGCTACACCTTC . TRBJ1-2 TRBD1 TRBV30